These T cell receptor beta chains were read from a single sample in a study of blood T cell repertoires in COVID-19. Assay used: immunoSEQ multiplex PCR; TCRdb lists only in-frame clones, some missing. The repertoire holds approximately 200,000 clones, with about 85% as singletons. The sequencing input was PBMCs or T cells enriched from blood (not recorded which). All receptors derive from a man aged 25 to 45 who had recovered from COVID-19. The CDR3 runs from the conserved cysteine through the conserved F or W. The D gene is left open where the match is weak. Clone sizes are given selectively: once, few, many, or a class where the clone is expanded.

size | D | J | V | DNA | CDR3
once | . | TRBJ2-1 | TRBV30 | TGTGCCTGGAGTCCACGCGGGATCCAGCAGTTCTTC | CAWSPRGIQQFF
. | . | TRBJ2-2 | TRBV5-6 | TGTGCCAGCAGCTTCGGAGTTCCCGGAATGGAGCTGTTTTTT | CASSFGVPGMELFF
. | TRBD2 | TRBJ2-7 | TRBV9 | TGTGCCAGCAGCGCTAGCGGGGGCCTCTACGAGCAGTACTTC | CASSASGGLYEQYF
. | . | TRBJ1-5 | TRBV7-2 | TGTGCCAGCAGCTTAAGGAGGGGTGATCAGCCCCAGCATTTT | CASSLRRGDQPQHF
. | . | TRBJ2-7 | TRBV28 | TGTGCCAGCAGTTTATTACCCCAGGGATCCTACGAGCAGTACTTC | CASSLLPQGSYEQYF
. | . | TRBJ1-1 | TRBV27 | TGTGCCAGCAGTATGGGGACACTCAACACTGAAGCTTTCTTT | CASSMGTLNTEAFF
few | TRBD2 | TRBJ2-7 | TRBV7-9 | TGTGCCAGCAGCTTCCCAACTAGCGGGAGCGACGAGCAGTACTTC | CASSFPTSGSDEQYF
once | TRBD1 | TRBJ2-7 | TRBV14 | TGTGCCAGCAGTTGGGACAGTTCCTTCTCCTACGAGCAGTACTTC | CASSWDSSFSYEQYF
. | TRBD1 | TRBJ1-2 | TRBV14 | TGTGCCAGCAGCCACCCGGGACAGGGGTATGGCTACACCTTC | CASSHPGQGYGYTF
. | . | TRBJ2-1 | TRBV19 | TGTGCCAGAATACCCGGTTGCAGGGGTTCCAATGAGCAGTTCTTC | CARIPGCRGSNEQFF
once | . | TRBJ2-1 | TRBV19 | TGTGCCAGTAGTACTTCGACAGGCGCAAATGAGCAGTTCTTC | CASSTSTGANEQFF
. | TRBD1 | TRBJ1-2 | TRBV7-2 | TGTGCCAGCAGCTCAGGGGGCTACGGCTATGGCTACACCTTC | CASSSGGYGYGYTF
. | TRBD2 | TRBJ2-3 | TRBV7-2 | TGTGCCAGCAGCTTAGTAAAGGGGCGGGGGGGCACAGATACGCAGTATTTT | CASSLVKGRGGTDTQYF
. | . | TRBJ2-5 | TRBV30 | TGTGCCTGGAGTGTGCTCAGGGGAATAAGGGAGACCCAGTACTTC | CAWSVLRGIRETQYF
. | TRBD1 | TRBJ2-6 | TRBV7-2 | TGTGCCAGCAGCTTAGGGGACAGGGCGGCCAACGTCCTGACTTTC | CASSLGDRAANVLTF
. | TRBD2 | TRBJ2-7 | TRBV4-1 | TGCGCCAGCAGCCAAGAACGTTTACAAGCGGGAGGGCGGTACGAGCAGTACTTC | CASSQERLQAGGRYEQYF
. | TRBD2 | TRBJ2-5 | TRBV2 | TGTGCCAGCAGACTAGCGGACGTGGGGACCCAGTACTTC | CASRLADVGTQYF
. | . | TRBJ1-1 | TRBV5-5 | TGTGCCAGCAGTTCTCAGAGGTACACTGAAGCTTTCTTT | CASSSQRYTEAFF
. | . | TRBJ1-2 | TRBV28 | TGTGCCAGCAGTGCCCCGGCGGGGGCTAACTATGGCTACACCTTC | CASSAPAGANYGYTF
few | TRBD1 | TRBJ2-7 | TRBV2 | TGTGCCAGCAGAAGGACAGGGGGCGAGTCGCTACGGGAGCAGTACTTC | CASRRTGGESLREQYF
few | . | TRBJ1-3 | TRBV7-6 | TGTGCCAGCAGCACTAGTGATACTGGAAACACCATATATTTT | CASSTSDTGNTIYF
. | . | TRBJ1-5 | TRBV5-6 | TGTGCCAGCAGCTCGACAGGACAGCCCCAGCATTTT | CASSSTGQPQHF
. | TRBD1 | TRBJ1-1 | TRBV27 | TGTGCCAGCGGAGGCAACTTTGGACAGGGGATACACGCTTTCTTT | CASGGNFGQGIHAFF
. | . | TRBJ1-1 | TRBV18 | TGTGCCAGCTCACCAATCGGACAGCCACAGAACACTGAAGCTTTCTTT | CASSPIGQPQNTEAFF
few | TRBD1 | TRBJ1-2 | TRBV7-6 | TGTGCCAGCAGCCCGGGACAGCTCTATGGCTACACCTTC | CASSPGQLYGYTF
. | . | TRBJ2-7 | TRBV30 | TGTGCCTGGAGTGTACCTGGGGGCGCGTACGAGCAGTACTTC | CAWSVPGGAYEQYF
. | TRBD2 | TRBJ2-1 | TRBV28 | TGTGCCAGCAGGGACGATAGCGGGAGTAGGTGGGAGCAGTTCTTC | CASRDDSGSRWEQFF
. | . | TRBJ1-2 | TRBV4-2 | TGTGCCAGCAGGGGACGGGGGGCCTATGGCTACACCTTC | CASRGRGAYGYTF
. | TRBD1 | TRBJ1-3 | TRBV5-4 | TGTGCCAGCAGCTTGGGGACAGGGGCCTCTGGAAACACCATATATTTT | CASSLGTGASGNTIYF
. | . | TRBJ1-2 | TRBV27 | TGTGCCAGCAGTTTACGAGAAAACTATGGCTACACCTTC | CASSLRENYGYTF
. | TRBD1 | TRBJ2-7 | TRBV6-5 | TGTGCCAGCAGTCAGACAGGGGGCGCAGGGCTCGAGCAGTACTTC | CASSQTGGAGLEQYF
. | . | TRBJ1-5 | TRBV29-1 | TGCAGCGTTGAGGGGGGGTCTGGACAGCCCCAGCATTTT | CSVEGGSGQPQHF
. | . | TRBJ1-1 | TRBV4-2 | TGTGCCAGCAGCCAAGATGTTCCCCTTAACACTGAAGCTTTCTTT | CASSQDVPLNTEAFF
. | . | TRBJ2-1 | TRBV28 | TGTGCCAGCAGCCGAGAGGGTGCGGGACGAGAAGGGGGGGTCTTC | CASSREGAGREGGVF
. | . | TRBJ1-2 | TRBV19 | TGTGCCAGTAGTATCCTTCCGGCAGGGGATGGTAGTGGCTACACCTTC | CASSILPAGDGSGYTF
. | . | TRBJ1-1 | TRBV6-2/TRBV6-3 | TGTGCCAGCAGTTACCCAGGGAGGGGAGCGGTGAACACTGAAGCTTTCTTT | CASSYPGRGAVNTEAFF